What follows is one T cell receptor (beta chain) and its context. This clonotype has more than one count but fewer than ten. The antigen it binds to is not known. No clone much larger than this one lies a single base away; base qualities are absent. This record comes from a study of response to subunit inactivated influenza vaccine (dated by TCRdb to about 2018). Broadly, across the study: Deep quantitative T cell receptor repertoire profiling was used in the study to track responses to a trivalent subunit inactivated influenza vaccine. Overall results and qualifications from the work: It was suggested by the authors that each seasonal influenza vaccination may recruit only a limited number of new T cells.

The CDR3, from cysteine to phenylalanine, totals 15 residues. Kept here is only the CDR3 DNA, which spans 45 bases and is read in frame from base 1. Trimming leaves V shorter by 7 bases and J shorter by 4 bases, with the junction holding 12 bases beyond the gene matches. The library was made by RT-PCR. Sequencing took place on an Illumina HiSeq 2500. TCRdb trimmed public reads at Q25 via fastp, called clones via MiXCR and kept in-frame beta chains. Rows are unified per CDR3 protein, each entry keeping the most common DNA and genes. The sample has about 520,000 distinct CDR3 sequences on record, roughly 25% of them singletons. The ten largest clones represent 1.9% of the sample.

This sample comprised CD4+ T cells sorted from PBMCs, obtained more than 4 days after vaccination. Rearrangement joined TRBV12-3 or TRBV12-4 to TRBJ1-2; 7 junctional bases match TRBD1. The receptor comes from a middle-aged man who received an inactivated influenza vaccine. Donor details come from another sample of the same person, matched by shared clones. The DNA is TGTGCCAGCACCCCGTCAGGGGGTGGGGGCTATGGCTACACCTTC. This is translated as CASTPSGGGGYGYTF.